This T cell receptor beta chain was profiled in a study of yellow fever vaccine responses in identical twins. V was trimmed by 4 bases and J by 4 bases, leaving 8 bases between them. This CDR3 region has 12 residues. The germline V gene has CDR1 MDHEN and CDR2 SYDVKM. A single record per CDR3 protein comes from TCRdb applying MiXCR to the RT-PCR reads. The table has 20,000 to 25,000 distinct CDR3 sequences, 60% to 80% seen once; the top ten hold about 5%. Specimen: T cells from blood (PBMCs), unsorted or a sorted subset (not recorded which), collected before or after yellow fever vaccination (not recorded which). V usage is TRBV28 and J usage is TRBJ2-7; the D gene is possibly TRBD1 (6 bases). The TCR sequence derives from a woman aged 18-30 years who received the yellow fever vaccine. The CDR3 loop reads CASSSGVYEQYF. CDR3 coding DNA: TGTGCCAGCAGTTCAGGGGTTTACGAGCAGTACTTC.